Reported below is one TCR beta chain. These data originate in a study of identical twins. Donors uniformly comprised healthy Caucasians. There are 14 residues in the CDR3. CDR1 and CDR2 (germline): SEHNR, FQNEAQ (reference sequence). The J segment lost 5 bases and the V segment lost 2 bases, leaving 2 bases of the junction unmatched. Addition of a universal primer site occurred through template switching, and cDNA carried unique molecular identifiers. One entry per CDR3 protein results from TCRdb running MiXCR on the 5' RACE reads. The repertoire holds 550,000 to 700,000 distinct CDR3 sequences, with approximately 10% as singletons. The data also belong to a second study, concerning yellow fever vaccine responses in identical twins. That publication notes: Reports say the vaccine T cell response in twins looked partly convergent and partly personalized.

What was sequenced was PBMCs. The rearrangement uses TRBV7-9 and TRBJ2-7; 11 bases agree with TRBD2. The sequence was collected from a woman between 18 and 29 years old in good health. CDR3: CASSLIAGGDEQYF. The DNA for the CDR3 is TGTGCCAGCAGCTTAATAGCGGGAGGGGACGAGCAGTACTTC.